Sequencing of this T cell receptor (beta chain) was carried out in a study of T cells in Graves' hyperthyroidism and ophthalmopathy. Study context: Peripheral blood was obtained at initial diagnosis, preceding any treatment.

This clonotype turned up a few times. Its specificity is unknown. Overall study findings and caveats: Ophthalmopathy could be told apart from stable hyperthyroidism with a 13 V-J model.

The germline gives CDR1 LGHDT, CDR2 YNNKEL (reference sequence). CDR3 length equals 15 residues. The V segment lost 8 bases and the J segment 5 bases; nucleotides outside the gene matches: 11. Researchers took RNA transcripts and amplified the TCR beta CDR3 regions from them. A first-round RT-PCR of the TCR CDR3 used the HTBI primer set. TCRdb re-called the multiplex PCR reads through MiXCR, storing one row per CDR3 protein. The sample yields approximately 400,000 distinct CDR3 sequences, less than 20% seen once. Diagnosis of hyperthyroidism was new in patients aged 18 to 65, and its duration was under 2 months. Criteria for exclusion of patients were uncontrolled infection, other autoimmune disease, pregnancy or lactation.

The V and J genes are TRBV3-1 and TRBJ2-4; 8 bases match TRBD2. Sequenced material: blood. The sequence derives from a woman younger than 35 with Graves' hyperthyroidism. The CDR3 DNA reads as TGTGCCAGCGCCCGGGGGGGTGGGCGCCAAAACATTCAGTACTTC. Translation: CASARGGGRQNIQYF.